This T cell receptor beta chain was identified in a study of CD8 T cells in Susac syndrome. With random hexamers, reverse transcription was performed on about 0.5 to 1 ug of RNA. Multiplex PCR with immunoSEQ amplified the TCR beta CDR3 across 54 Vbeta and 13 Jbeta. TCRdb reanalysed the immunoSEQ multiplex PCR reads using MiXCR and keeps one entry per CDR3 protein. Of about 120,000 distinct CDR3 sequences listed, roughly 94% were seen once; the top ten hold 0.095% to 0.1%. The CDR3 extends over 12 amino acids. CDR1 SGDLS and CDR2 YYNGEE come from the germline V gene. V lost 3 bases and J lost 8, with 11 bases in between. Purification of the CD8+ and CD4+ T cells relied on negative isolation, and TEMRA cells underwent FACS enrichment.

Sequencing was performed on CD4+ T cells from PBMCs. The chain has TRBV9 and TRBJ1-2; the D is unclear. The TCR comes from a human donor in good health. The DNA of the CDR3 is TGTGCCAGCAGCGCCTACGGTGGAGGCTACACCTTC. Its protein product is CASSAYGGGYTF. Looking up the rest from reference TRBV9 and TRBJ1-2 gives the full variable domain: DSGVTQTPKHLITATGQRVTLRCSPRSGDLSVYWYQQSLDQGLQFLIQYYNGEERAKGNILERFSAQQFPDLHSELNLSSLELGDSALYFCASSAYGGGYTFGSGTRLTVV.